The rows below give T cell receptor beta chains drawn from one sample of a study of shared clonotypes between healthy human individuals. Some clones are missing from TCRdb's copy, which holds only in-frame ones; the method was immunoSEQ multiplex PCR. The table lists about 1 million clones, around 76% of them singletons. The sequenced sample consisted of memory CD4+ T cells sorted from blood. These receptors originate from a man younger than 35 in good health. Both conserved end residues are part of each CDR3. The D gene is left open where the match is weak. Part of the rows lack a size; the others show once, few, many or a class for expanded clones.

j_gene: TRBJ2-5; d_gene: -; v_gene: TRBV11-2; abundance: -; CDR3nt: TGCGCCAGCAGCCAAGATGTAAGAGGAGAGACCCAGTACTTC; CDR3aa: CASSQDVRGETQYF
j_gene: TRBJ2-5; d_gene: TRBD2; v_gene: TRBV7-7; abundance: -; CDR3nt: TGTGCTAGCAGCTTAGGCGGGGGGCTGGAAGAGACCCAGTACTTC; CDR3aa: CASSLGGGLEETQYF
j_gene: TRBJ2-3; d_gene: -; v_gene: TRBV4-1; abundance: -; CDR3nt: TGCGCCAGCAGCCAAGATTGGGGGGGCGGTTTCGCAGATACGCAGTATTTT; CDR3aa: CASSQDWGGGFADTQYF
j_gene: TRBJ2-1; d_gene: -; v_gene: TRBV9; abundance: once; CDR3nt: TGTGCCAGCAGCGTTGGCAACAGCAATGAGCAGTTCTTC; CDR3aa: CASSVGNSNEQFF
j_gene: TRBJ2-5; d_gene: -; v_gene: TRBV7-2; abundance: -; CDR3nt: TGTGCCAGCAGCTTAGGGACCGCAAGGGCCCAGTACTTC; CDR3aa: CASSLGTARAQYF
j_gene: TRBJ1-4; d_gene: -; v_gene: TRBV29-1; abundance: many; CDR3nt: TGCAGCGTTGGGGACACACCGAGGGAAAAACTGTTTTTT; CDR3aa: CSVGDTPREKLFF
j_gene: TRBJ2-1; d_gene: -; v_gene: TRBV15; abundance: -; CDR3nt: TGTGCCACCAGCAGGGTAAGATTTACTTACAATGAGCAGTTCTTC; CDR3aa: CATSRVRFTYNEQFF
j_gene: TRBJ1-1; d_gene: -; v_gene: TRBV10-3; abundance: -; CDR3nt: TGTGCCATCAGGACTGACCTGGGGAACACTGAAGCTTTCTTT; CDR3aa: CAIRTDLGNTEAFF
j_gene: TRBJ2-3; d_gene: -; v_gene: TRBV7-8; abundance: -; CDR3nt: TGTGCCAGCAGCTTTCGACTGCCACCCGTTGAAGATACGCAGTATTTT; CDR3aa: CASSFRLPPVEDTQYF
j_gene: TRBJ2-3; d_gene: -; v_gene: TRBV18; abundance: -; CDR3nt: TGTGCCAGCTCACCTCCAAACAGGCCCACAGATACGCAGTATTTT; CDR3aa: CASSPPNRPTDTQYF
j_gene: TRBJ2-3; d_gene: -; v_gene: TRBV5-4; abundance: -; CDR3nt: TGTGCCAGCAGCTCTTCAGGGACTTTCACTAGCACAGATACGCAGTATTTT; CDR3aa: CASSSSGTFTSTDTQYF
j_gene: TRBJ2-1; d_gene: TRBD2; v_gene: TRBV11-3; abundance: -; CDR3nt: TGTGCCAGCAGCTTAGGGGGCGGGACTAGCGGCTGGAGACAGTTCTTC; CDR3aa: CASSLGGGTSGWRQFF
j_gene: TRBJ1-3; d_gene: -; v_gene: TRBV11-2; abundance: -; CDR3nt: TGTGCCAGCAGCTTAGGCTACTCTGGAAACACCATATATTTT; CDR3aa: CASSLGYSGNTIYF
j_gene: TRBJ1-2; d_gene: -; v_gene: TRBV28; abundance: -; CDR3nt: TGTGCCAGCAGCCTGACTGTGTCTTACGGCTACACCTTC; CDR3aa: CASSLTVSYGYTF
j_gene: TRBJ1-1; d_gene: -; v_gene: TRBV5-6; abundance: -; CDR3nt: TGTGCCAGCAGCCCCGGGGCGAGGACTGAAGCTTTCTTT; CDR3aa: CASSPGARTEAFF
j_gene: TRBJ1-3; d_gene: -; v_gene: TRBV7-9; abundance: few; CDR3nt: TGTGCCAGCAGCTTAGACAGGTACAGCTCTGGAAACACCATATATTTT; CDR3aa: CASSLDRYSSGNTIYF
j_gene: TRBJ2-7; d_gene: -; v_gene: TRBV2; abundance: -; CDR3nt: TGTGCCAGCAGTGTGGTACGTACTTCGTACGAGCAGTACTTC; CDR3aa: CASSVVRTSYEQYF
j_gene: TRBJ2-2; d_gene: TRBD1; v_gene: TRBV6-1; abundance: many; CDR3nt: TGTGCCAGCAGAAAAAGGGACAGTGCCGGGGAGCTGTTTTTT; CDR3aa: CASRKRDSAGELFF
j_gene: TRBJ2-2; d_gene: TRBD1; v_gene: TRBV19; abundance: -; CDR3nt: TGTGCCAGTACCCCGGGACAGGGTTTCACCGGGGAGCTGTTTTTT; CDR3aa: CASTPGQGFTGELFF
j_gene: TRBJ2-7; d_gene: -; v_gene: TRBV5-1; abundance: -; CDR3nt: TGCGCCAGCAGCTACGGAGGGGGCTCCTCCGAGCAGTACTTC; CDR3aa: CASSYGGGSSEQYF
j_gene: TRBJ1-4; d_gene: -; v_gene: TRBV5-1; abundance: -; CDR3nt: TGCGCCAGCAGCTTAGGGGAGGTAAAGGAAAAACTGTTTTTT; CDR3aa: CASSLGEVKEKLFF
j_gene: TRBJ2-3; d_gene: TRBD2; v_gene: TRBV7-9; abundance: -; CDR3nt: TGTGCCAGCAGCTCGGGACTAGCGGGGAGCACAGATACGCAGTATTTT; CDR3aa: CASSSGLAGSTDTQYF
j_gene: TRBJ1-3; d_gene: -; v_gene: TRBV9; abundance: -; CDR3nt: TGTGCCAGCAGCGCGGGAAACTTCCAAACCATATATTTT; CDR3aa: CASSAGNFQTIYF
j_gene: TRBJ2-5; d_gene: TRBD1; v_gene: TRBV18; abundance: -; CDR3nt: TGTGCCAGCTCAAGGACAGGGTTTTTTCAAGAGACCCAGTACTTC; CDR3aa: CASSRTGFFQETQYF
j_gene: TRBJ1-4; d_gene: TRBD1; v_gene: TRBV6-6; abundance: once; CDR3nt: TGTGCCAGCAGATCCCCGGGGCAGGGGGTCGGGAAACTGTTTTTT; CDR3aa: CASRSPGQGVGKLFF
j_gene: TRBJ2-5; d_gene: -; v_gene: TRBV4-1; abundance: -; CDR3nt: TGCGCCAGCAGCAGGGCACCGTACCAAGAGACCCAGTACTTC; CDR3aa: CASSRAPYQETQYF
j_gene: TRBJ1-1; d_gene: -; v_gene: TRBV5-6; abundance: -; CDR3nt: TGTGCCAGCAGCTTTGATGGTTACCTGAACACTGAAGCTTTCTTT; CDR3aa: CASSFDGYLNTEAFF
j_gene: TRBJ1-1; d_gene: TRBD1; v_gene: TRBV30; abundance: -; CDR3nt: TGTGCCTGGAGCCAAGGACAGGGGGCTCGTTTGAACACTGAAGCTTTCTTT; CDR3aa: CAWSQGQGARLNTEAFF
j_gene: TRBJ2-3; d_gene: -; v_gene: TRBV6-1; abundance: -; CDR3nt: TGTGCCAGCAGTCGACAGTCCAGGGTGGATACGCAGTATTTT; CDR3aa: CASSRQSRVDTQYF
j_gene: TRBJ1-2; d_gene: -; v_gene: TRBV6-4; abundance: few; CDR3nt: TGTGCCAGCAGTGACGGAAACTATGGCTACACCTTC; CDR3aa: CASSDGNYGYTF
j_gene: TRBJ1-2; d_gene: TRBD1; v_gene: TRBV5-1; abundance: -; CDR3nt: TGCGCCAGCAGCTTAACCACGGGACAGGGGAAGACATACACCTTC; CDR3aa: CASSLTTGQGKTYTF
j_gene: TRBJ2-1; d_gene: TRBD2; v_gene: TRBV28; abundance: -; CDR3nt: TGTGCCAGCAGTCCCAGCGGGGGCCCTTACAATGAGCAGTTCTTC; CDR3aa: CASSPSGGPYNEQFF
j_gene: TRBJ2-3; d_gene: -; v_gene: TRBV6-5; abundance: once; CDR3nt: TGTGCCGCCTGGCCCTCTGGCACAGATACGCAGTATTTT; CDR3aa: CAAWPSGTDTQYF
j_gene: TRBJ1-1; d_gene: -; v_gene: TRBV23-1; abundance: -; CDR3nt: TGCGCCAGGGATAAAGGGGGAGCTGAAGCTTTCTTT; CDR3aa: CARDKGGAEAFF
j_gene: TRBJ2-7; d_gene: TRBD1; v_gene: TRBV9; abundance: once; CDR3nt: TGTGCCAGCAGCTCCGGGACAGGGTCCGAGCAGTACTTC; CDR3aa: CASSSGTGSEQYF
j_gene: TRBJ2-3; d_gene: TRBD2; v_gene: TRBV7-2; abundance: -; CDR3nt: TGTGCCAGCACCATTAGAAGCGGGAGCTGGGATACGCAGTATTTT; CDR3aa: CASTIRSGSWDTQYF
j_gene: TRBJ2-1; d_gene: -; v_gene: TRBV5-1; abundance: -; CDR3nt: TGCGCCAGCAGCTTACTTATGGATGAGCAGTTCTTC; CDR3aa: CASSLLMDEQFF
j_gene: TRBJ1-5; d_gene: TRBD1; v_gene: TRBV12-5; abundance: -; CDR3nt: TGTGCTAGTGCCAGGACAGGGGGCCGTCAGCCCCAGCATTTT; CDR3aa: CASARTGGRQPQHF
j_gene: TRBJ2-7; d_gene: -; v_gene: TRBV2; abundance: few; CDR3nt: TGTGCCAGCACAAGGACAGACAATTCCTACGAGCAGTACTTC; CDR3aa: CASTRTDNSYEQYF
j_gene: TRBJ2-3; d_gene: -; v_gene: TRBV6-5; abundance: -; CDR3nt: TGTGCCAGCAGCCCTGGGGGGTTCACAGATACGCAGTATTTT; CDR3aa: CASSPGGFTDTQYF
j_gene: TRBJ2-2; d_gene: -; v_gene: TRBV14; abundance: -; CDR3nt: TGTGCCAGCAGCCGCGAAGCCGGGGAGCTGTTTTTT; CDR3aa: CASSREAGELFF
j_gene: TRBJ2-7; d_gene: TRBD1; v_gene: TRBV5-1; abundance: many; CDR3nt: TGCGCCAGCAGCATCGGGACAGACGAGCAGTACTTC; CDR3aa: CASSIGTDEQYF
j_gene: TRBJ2-7; d_gene: -; v_gene: TRBV11-3; abundance: -; CDR3nt: TGTGCCAGCAGCCGGGACTCCACGCGCGAGCAGTACTTC; CDR3aa: CASSRDSTREQYF
j_gene: TRBJ1-5; d_gene: -; v_gene: TRBV7-9; abundance: few; CDR3nt: TGTGCCAGCAGCTTTGGGGAGGGAAGCAATCAGCCCCAGCATTTT; CDR3aa: CASSFGEGSNQPQHF
j_gene: TRBJ1-1; d_gene: -; v_gene: TRBV30; abundance: -; CDR3nt: TGTGCCTGGTTACCGGGACGGAATACTGAAGCTTTCTTT; CDR3aa: CAWLPGRNTEAFF
j_gene: TRBJ1-5; d_gene: -; v_gene: TRBV6-1; abundance: -; CDR3nt: TGTGCCAGCAGTGAAGTCAGGGGAGGGCAGCCCCAGCATTTT; CDR3aa: CASSEVRGGQPQHF
j_gene: TRBJ1-2; d_gene: TRBD1; v_gene: TRBV25-1; abundance: -; CDR3nt: TGTGCCAGCAGCCCGAACAGGGGATCTAACTATGGCTACACCTTC; CDR3aa: CASSPNRGSNYGYTF
j_gene: TRBJ2-7; d_gene: TRBD2; v_gene: TRBV19; abundance: once; CDR3nt: TGTGCCAGTAGTATAGATTGCACTTTTGCGGGACTAGCGTCCTACGAGCAGTACTTC; CDR3aa: CASSIDCTFAGLASYEQYF
j_gene: TRBJ1-5; d_gene: TRBD1; v_gene: TRBV19; abundance: -; CDR3nt: TGTGCCAGTAGTACCACAGGGGGTAGCAATCAGCCCCAGCATTTT; CDR3aa: CASSTTGGSNQPQHF
j_gene: TRBJ2-2; d_gene: -; v_gene: TRBV15; abundance: few; CDR3nt: TGTGCCACGAATTTTGACGGGGAGCTGTTTTTT; CDR3aa: CATNFDGELFF
j_gene: TRBJ1-2; d_gene: -; v_gene: TRBV4-1; abundance: -; CDR3nt: TGCGCCAGCAGCGATAGTTTCGGGACGAACTATGGCTACACCTTC; CDR3aa: CASSDSFGTNYGYTF
j_gene: TRBJ2-7; d_gene: TRBD1; v_gene: TRBV18; abundance: -; CDR3nt: TGTGCCAGCTCGCTACAGGGGGCTGTTTCCGAGCAGTACTTC; CDR3aa: CASSLQGAVSEQYF